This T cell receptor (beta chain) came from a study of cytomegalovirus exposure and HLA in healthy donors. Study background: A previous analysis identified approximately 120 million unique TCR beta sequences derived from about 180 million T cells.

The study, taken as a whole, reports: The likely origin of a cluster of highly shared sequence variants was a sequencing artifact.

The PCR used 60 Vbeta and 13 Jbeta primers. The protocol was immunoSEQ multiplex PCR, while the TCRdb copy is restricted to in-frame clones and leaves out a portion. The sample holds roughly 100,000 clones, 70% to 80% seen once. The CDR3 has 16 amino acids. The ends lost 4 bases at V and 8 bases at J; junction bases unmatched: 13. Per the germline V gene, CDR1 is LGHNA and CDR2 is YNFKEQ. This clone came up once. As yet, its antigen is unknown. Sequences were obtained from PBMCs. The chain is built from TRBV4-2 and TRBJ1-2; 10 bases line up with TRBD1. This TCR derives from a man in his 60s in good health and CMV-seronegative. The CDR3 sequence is CASSPKQETGGRGYTF. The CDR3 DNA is TGTGCCAGCAGCCCGAAGCAGGAGACAGGGGGCCGCGGCTACACCTTC.